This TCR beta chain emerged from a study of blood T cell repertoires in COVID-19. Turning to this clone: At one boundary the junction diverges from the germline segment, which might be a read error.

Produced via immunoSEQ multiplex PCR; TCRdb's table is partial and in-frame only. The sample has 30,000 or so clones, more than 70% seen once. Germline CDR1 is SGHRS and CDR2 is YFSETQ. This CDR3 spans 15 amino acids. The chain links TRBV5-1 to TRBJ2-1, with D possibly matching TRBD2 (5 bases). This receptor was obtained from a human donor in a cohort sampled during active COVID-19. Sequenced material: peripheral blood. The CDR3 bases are TGCGCCAGCAGGTTGGGCCCCTCTGCGGGCAATGAGCAGTTCTTC. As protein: CASRLGPSAGNEQFF.